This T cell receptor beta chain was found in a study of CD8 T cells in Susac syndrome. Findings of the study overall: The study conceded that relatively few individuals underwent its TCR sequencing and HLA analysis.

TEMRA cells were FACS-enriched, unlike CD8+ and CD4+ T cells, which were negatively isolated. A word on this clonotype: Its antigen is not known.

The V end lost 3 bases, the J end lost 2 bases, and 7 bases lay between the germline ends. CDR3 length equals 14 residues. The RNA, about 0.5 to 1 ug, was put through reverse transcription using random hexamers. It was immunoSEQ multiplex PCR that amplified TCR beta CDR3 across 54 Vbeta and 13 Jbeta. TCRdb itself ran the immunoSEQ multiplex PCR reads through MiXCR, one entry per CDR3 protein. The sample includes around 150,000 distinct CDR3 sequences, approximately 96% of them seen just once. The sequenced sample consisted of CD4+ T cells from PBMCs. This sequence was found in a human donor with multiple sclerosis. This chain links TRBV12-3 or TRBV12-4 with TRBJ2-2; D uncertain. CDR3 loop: CASSLSTNTGELFF. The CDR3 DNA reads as TGTGCCAGCAGTTTGAGCACAAACACCGGGGAGCTGTTTTTT.